Shown below are 5 T cell receptor beta chains from a single sample sequenced in a study of T cell responses to AZD1222 COVID-19 vaccine. Using immunoSEQ multiplex PCR, the repertoire was profiled, and TCRdb retains in-frame clones only, with some absent. The data show about 150,000 clones, with about 87% seen just once and just over 9% held by the top ten. This specimen consisted of peripheral blood, obtained 28 days after the second AZD1222 dose. These receptors were obtained from an adult who received the AZD1222 COVID-19 vaccine.

The chain employs TRBV5-5 and TRBJ2-1; D could derive from TRBD1 or TRBD2 (5 bases each). The germline V and J ends were trimmed by 1 base and 9 bases, with 11 bases remaining between them. The germline V gene encodes CDR1 SGHKS and CDR2 YYEKEE (reference sequence). CDR3 length: 13 residues. CDR3 coding DNA: TGTGCCAGCAGCTTGCGTACGGGGACTGAGCAGTTCTTC. Protein product: CASSLRTGTEQFF.

At least ten counts were recorded for this clone. The chain uses TRBV4-3 and TRBJ1-2, with unresolved D. This CDR3 has 13 amino acids. Looked up from germline, CDR1 is LGHNA and CDR2 is YSLEER. Trimming took off 0 bases at V and 4 bases at J, with 6 bases between the two ends. Here the CDR3 reads CASSQDTSYGYTF. In nucleotides, the CDR3 is TGCGCCAGCAGCCAAGATACCTCCTATGGCTACACCTTC.

V usage is TRBV2 and J usage is TRBJ2-2; possibly TRBD2 for D (5 bases). V was shortened by 4 bases and J by 1 base, with 10 bases between the two germline ends. The CDR3 has 15 amino acids. In germline, CDR1 is SNHLY, CDR2 FYNNEI. CDR3 sequence (DNA): TGTGCCAGCAGTGGGCTAGCTCAGAACACCGGGGAGCTGTTTTTT. Protein product: CASSGLAQNTGELFF.

V is TRBV6-5 and J is TRBJ1-1; D gene uncertain. The CDR3 contains 13 residues. The germline V gene encodes CDR1 MNHEY and CDR2 SVGAGI. The germline V and J ends were trimmed by 6 bases and 6 bases, with 14 bases remaining between them. CDR3 in amino acids: CASRPPAKAEAFF. The CDR3 nucleotides are TGTGCCAGCAGGCCTCCAGCAAAAGCTGAAGCTTTCTTT.

This clone was seen a single time. V gene TRBV4-3 combines with J gene TRBJ2-2; the D is unclear. V lost 0 bases to trimming and J lost 5 bases, with 7 bases between them. The CDR3 has 14 amino acids. CDR1 and CDR2 (germline): LGHNA, YSLEER. CDR3 DNA sequence: TGCGCCAGCAGCCAAGACTTTTCGACCGGGGAGCTGTTTTTT. Translating it yields CASSQDFSTGELFF.